The 7 T cell receptor beta chains below were found in one sample sequenced in a study of breast tumors, draining lymph nodes, adjacent tissues. Axillary draining lymph nodes of breast cancer patients supplied the node samples. TCRdb analysed the multiplex PCR reads with MiXCR anew, one entry per CDR3 protein. The sample has around 140,000 distinct CDR3 sequences; 20% to 25% are singletons. Sequencing used axillary lymph node tissue. The receptor set was obtained from a female donor with breast cancer. Some clones in this sample may be carry-over from other donors' samples.

Ten or more counts support this clonotype. The chain couples TRBV7-9 to TRBJ2-1; D possibly uses TRBD1 or TRBD2 (5 bases each). This CDR3 is 13 amino acids long. Germline-derived CDR1 and CDR2 are SEHNR and FQNEAQ (reference sequence). V was pared by 6 bases and J by 7 bases, with 13 bases between. CDR3 DNA sequence: TGTGCCAGCAGGCGGACTGAGGGGAATGAGCAGTTCTTC. Protein: CASRRTEGNEQFF.

A few counts support this clonotype. The rearrangement joins TRBV28 to TRBJ1-5; D gene uncertain. CDR3 length equals 11 residues. The germline gives CDR1 MDHEN, CDR2 SYDVKM. V was trimmed by 6 bases and J by 1 base, leaving 1 base between them. The CDR3 sequence: CASRSNQPQHF. The CDR3 region has the DNA TGTGCCAGCAGGAGCAATCAGCCCCAGCATTTT.

The sample holds many counts of this clonotype. The rearrangement uses TRBV11-2 and TRBJ2-1; 14 bases align to TRBD2. J was trimmed by 6 bases and V by 5 bases; bases with no gene match: 6. CDR1 and CDR2 (germline): SGHAT, FQNNGV. This CDR3 is built from 16 residues. This chain's CDR3 is CASSVRGLAGANEQFF. The CDR3 DNA is TGTGCCAGCAGCGTACGGGGACTAGCGGGAGCCAATGAGCAGTTCTTC.

As concerns this clonotype: The CDR3 end shows no conserved phenylalanine or tryptophan, and so a read error is likely. The V call is TRBV6-2 or TRBV6-3, the J call TRBJ2-3, with 7 bases aligning to TRBD2. Losses at the gene ends were 1 base for V and 5 bases for J; bases not matched to a gene: 9. The CDR3 covers 16 residues. Germline V gives CDR1 MNHEY, CDR2 SVGEGT. The CDR3 DNA reads as TGTGCCAGCAGTTACTACGCGGCGGGAGTGGGAGATACGCAGTATCTT. Protein product: CASSYYAAGVGDTQYL.

Comments on this clonotype: Being one base from a much bigger clone, this may be a read error. The chain carries TRBV20-1 and TRBJ2-3; 9 bases match TRBD2. The CDR3 has 13 amino acids. Germline CDR1 is DFQATT and CDR2 is SNEGSKA (reference sequence). Germline trimming cut 3 bases from V and 10 bases from J; bases unmatched to any gene: 8. The CDR3 loop is CSASVSGSDAQYF. The DNA for the CDR3 is TGCAGTGCTAGCGTTAGCGGGAGTGATGCGCAGTATTTT.

In its sample, this clonotype was seen many times. The chain carries TRBV2 and TRBJ2-7; D gene uncertain. The CDR3 sequence is 15 residues long. V lost 6 bases to trimming and J lost 1 base, with 16 bases between them. CDR1 SNHLY and CDR2 FYNNEI come from the germline V gene. The DNA of the CDR3 is TGTGCCAGCAGGATCAGGTTCCAATTTTCCTACGAGCAGTACTTC. Translation: CASRIRFQFSYEQYF.

This clonotype came up many times. The rearrangement uses TRBV6-6 and TRBJ2-5, with D hard to call. Trimming removed 1 base from V and 5 bases from J, with 2 bases in between. Germline loops: CDR1 MNHNY, CDR2 SVGAGI (reference sequence). The CDR3 is made up of 11 amino acids. The CDR3 loop reads CASSYFETQYF. The CDR3 DNA is TGTGCCAGCAGTTACTTTGAGACCCAGTACTTC.